These T cell receptor beta chains were read from a single sample in a study of T cell responses to AZD1222 COVID-19 vaccine. The method was immunoSEQ multiplex PCR; TCRdb's version includes in-frame clones alone and lacks a portion of them. The sample carries around 73,000 clones, 80% to 90% recorded once. This sample comprised peripheral blood, obtained 28 days after the second AZD1222 dose. The receptors originated from an adult who received the AZD1222 COVID-19 vaccine. CDR3s include the opening cysteine and the closing phenylalanine or tryptophan. Fields, in order: clone size, D gene, J gene, V gene, CDR3 DNA, CDR3 protein. The D gene is left open where the match is weak. Only some rows state a clone size, as once, few, many or a class for expanded clones.

>.|TRBD2|TRBJ2-2|TRBV5-1
TGCGCCAGCAGCCCCAGGTCTAGCGGGAGAGGGTCCGGGGAGCTGTTTTTT
CASSPRSSGRGSGELFF
>.|TRBD2|TRBJ2-5|TRBV27
TGTGCCAGCAGCTCTAGCGGGGCCTTCCAAGAGACCCAGTACTTC
CASSSSGAFQETQYF
>.|.|TRBJ1-1|TRBV5-4
TGTGCCAGCAGCTTCCTGAACACTGAAGCTTTCTTT
CASSFLNTEAFF
>.|.|TRBJ1-6|TRBV9
TGTGCCAGCAGCGAGACCCAGGGTACTAATTCACCCCTCCACTTT
CASSETQGTNSPLHF
>.|.|TRBJ2-3|TRBV7-8
TGTGCCAGCAGCTTCCCTACTCTCAGCCCCTACACAGATACGCAGTATTTT
CASSFPTLSPYTDTQYF
>.|.|TRBJ2-1|TRBV25-1
TGTGCCAGCAGTGAACCGGGGAGCAATGAGCAGTTCTTC
CASSEPGSNEQFF
>.|.|TRBJ1-4|TRBV29-1
TGCAGCGTTGCTCCAGACCCTAGGTCTAATGAAAAACTGTTTTTT
CSVAPDPRSNEKLFF
>.|.|TRBJ2-1|TRBV9
TGTGCCAGCAGCCCTCCTTGGGGGCGGGACTACAATGAGCAGTTCTTC
CASSPPWGRDYNEQFF
>once|.|TRBJ1-1|TRBV2
TGTGCCAGCACCACCGAAACAGGGAACACTGAAGCTTTCTTT
CASTTETGNTEAFF
>.|TRBD1|TRBJ1-1|TRBV28
TGTGCCAGCACCCGGTGGGGACAGGGGAACACTGAAGCTTTCTTT
CASTRWGQGNTEAFF
>.|TRBD1|TRBJ1-6|TRBV19
TGTGCCAGTAGTCCCTCCGGGACAGTTAATTCACCCCTCCACTTT
CASSPSGTVNSPLHF
>.|TRBD2|TRBJ2-3|TRBV5-1
TGCGCCAGCAGCGAGGGCCCCGCTAGCGGGAGAGATACGCAGTATTTT
CASSEGPASGRDTQYF
>.|.|TRBJ2-1|TRBV5-4
TGTGCCAGCAGTTTAGGACAGACTACCTGGGATGAGCAGTTCTTC
CASSLGQTTWDEQFF
>.|.|TRBJ1-1|TRBV6-5
TGTGCCAGCAGTAAACTGATGAACACTGAAGCTTTCTTT
CASSKLMNTEAFF
>.|TRBD1|TRBJ1-6|TRBV30
TGTGCCTGGAGATGGACAGGGGTCAATTCACCCCTCCACTTT
CAWRWTGVNSPLHF
>.|TRBD1|TRBJ2-2|TRBV19
TGTGCCAGTAGGGAGACAGGGGTCACCGGGGAGCTGTTTTTT
CASRETGVTGELFF
>.|.|TRBJ1-2|TRBV12-3/TRBV12-4
TGTGCCAGCAGTTTGGCGGTTTATGGCTACACCTTC
CASSLAVYGYTF
>.|.|TRBJ2-7|TRBV7-9
TGTGCCAGCAGCTTAGCAGGGCCAGAGCAGTACTTC
CASSLAGPEQYF
>.|.|TRBJ1-1|TRBV11-1
TGTGCCAGCAGCCCGGGAAGTTTGGAGGGAACTGAAGCTTTCTTT
CASSPGSLEGTEAFF
>.|TRBD1|TRBJ2-5|TRBV19
TGTGCCAGTAGTACTTCCCGACAGGGACCAAAAGAGACCCAGTACTTC
CASSTSRQGPKETQYF
>.|.|TRBJ1-2|TRBV21-1
TGTGCCAGCAGCAAAGCAGGGTACTATGGCTACACCTTC
CASSKAGYYGYTF
>.|TRBD1|TRBJ2-1|TRBV11-3
TGTGCCAGCAGCTTAGCGCACCGGGACAGGGTTTACAATGAGCAGTTCTTC
CASSLAHRDRVYNEQFF
>.|.|TRBJ1-2|TRBV6-1
TGTGCCAGCAGTGAGGTTGGCTACACCTTC
CASSEVGYTF
>once|.|TRBJ1-1|TRBV29-1
TGCAGCGTTGAATGGATACGGGGGTCTTCTGAAGCTTTCTTT
CSVEWIRGSSEAFF
>.|TRBD1|TRBJ2-2|TRBV6-1
TGTGCCAGCAGTGACGGGACAGCGACGAACACCGGGGAGCTGTTTTTT
CASSDGTATNTGELFF
>once|.|TRBJ2-7|TRBV12-3/TRBV12-4
TGTGCCAGCGGCTTCGCTGGGGCTGAGCAGTACTTC
CASGFAGAEQYF
>.|.|TRBJ2-5|TRBV14
TGTGCCAGCAGCCTTCCGAAGGGGTTGCCGGAGACCCAGTACTTC
CASSLPKGLPETQYF
>.|TRBD2|TRBJ2-1|TRBV6-6
TGTGCCAGCAGCACCAGGATAGCGGGAGCGTCGGGGGAGCAGTTCTTC
CASSTRIAGASGEQFF
>.|.|TRBJ2-1|TRBV5-4
TGTGCCAGCAGCCCGGAGGGGACTTCATATGAGCAGTTCTTC
CASSPEGTSYEQFF
>.|.|TRBJ1-2|TRBV28
TGTGCCAGCAGTTCAGCGGGACACACACCTAACTATGGCTACACCTTC
CASSSAGHTPNYGYTF
>once|TRBD2|TRBJ2-1|TRBV4-1
TGCGCCAGCAGCCAGGCGACTAGCGGGAGGGACAATGAGCAGTTCTTC
CASSQATSGRDNEQFF
>.|.|TRBJ1-2|TRBV11-3
TGTGCCAGCAGCTTAGGGGGGCCCGTCTATGGCTACACCTTC
CASSLGGPVYGYTF
>.|TRBD1|TRBJ1-5|TRBV28
TGTGCCAGCAGAGAGACAGGGATCGACAATCAGCCCCAGCATTTT
CASRETGIDNQPQHF
>.|TRBD2|TRBJ2-7|TRBV7-9
TGTGCCAGCAGCCCTCCGGCCGGGACTAGCTCCTACGAGCAGTACTTC
CASSPPAGTSSYEQYF
>.|TRBD1|TRBJ1-2|TRBV9
TGTGCCAGCAGCGCCAGTTTGGGACAGGGTGAATATGGCTACACCTTC
CASSASLGQGEYGYTF
>.|.|TRBJ1-5|TRBV12-5
TGTGCTAGTGGTCTTGGACGGAACAATCAGCCCCAGCATTTT
CASGLGRNNQPQHF
>.|.|TRBJ2-1|TRBV9
TGTGCCAGCAGCGTAGGGGATTTCCCCTACAATGAGCAGTTCTTC
CASSVGDFPYNEQFF
>.|.|TRBJ1-2|TRBV29-1
TGCAGCGTTGACTTTGGCTACACCTTC
CSVDFGYTF
>.|.|TRBJ2-1|TRBV11-3
TGTGCCAGCAGCTTAGCTGGGTTTGATGAGCAGTTCTTC
CASSLAGFDEQFF
>.|.|TRBJ2-7|TRBV9
TGTGCCAGCAGCCCGACTGGGGGCGGGGGAGTCTACGAGCAGTACTTC
CASSPTGGGGVYEQYF